This T cell receptor (beta chain) is drawn from a study of lymphopenia after photon versus proton radiotherapy. Whole-study results and caveats: Survival link was tested only in deceased patients; proton benefit remains a possibility.

Worth noting for this clone: No antigen is known for it.

Germline V CDR1 and CDR2: MNHEY, SMNVEV (reference sequence). With V trimmed by 2 bases and J by 11 bases, 5 bases remained unmatched. CDR3 size: 13 residues. TCRdb's copy holds only in-frame clones and misses some; the assay was immunoSEQ multiplex PCR. The sample holds about 65,000 clones, around 87% seen once. Sequencing was performed on peripheral blood, taken from a patient treated with proton-based radiotherapy. The V and J genes are TRBV27 and TRBJ2-1; TRBD2 matches at 8 bases. The receptor was derived from a man older than 75 with esophageal cancer. CDR3 amino acids: CASSLRGRLKQFF. The DNA for the CDR3 is TGTGCCAGCAGTTTACGCGGGAGGCTCAAGCAGTTCTTC.